What follows are 11 T cell receptor beta chains derived from one specimen sequenced in a study of identical twins. One entry per CDR3 protein, called by TCRdb with MiXCR from the 5' RACE reads. The data show about 210,000 distinct CDR3 sequences, over 8% seen once. The sequencing sample was made of memory (CD45RO+) T cells sorted from blood. The source of these receptors is a woman between 18 and 29 years old in good health.

The V gene is TRBV25-1, the J gene TRBJ2-2; 8 nucleotides match TRBD2. CDR3 length: 15 amino acids. Looked up from germline, CDR1 is MGHDK and CDR2 is SYGVNS. Losses at the gene ends were 6 bases for V and 4 bases for J; bases not matched to a gene: 7. The CDR3: CASSPNRGGTGELFF. In nucleotides, the CDR3 is TGTGCCAGCAGCCCAAATCGGGGGGGCACCGGGGAGCTGTTTTTT.

The genes are TRBV12-5 and TRBJ2-3; maybe TRBD1 (6 bases). Germline V lookup: CDR1 LGHNT, CDR2 FRNRAP. The CDR3 has 18 residues. V was pared by 0 bases and J by 0 bases, with 16 bases between. CDR3 nucleotide sequence: TGTGCTAGTGGTTTGGTATCAGATGGACAGCTTAGCACAGATACGCAGTATTTT. Translating it yields CASGLVSDGQLSTDTQYF.

This clonotype was observed a few times. The V gene is TRBV6-2 or TRBV6-3, the J gene TRBJ2-1; D remains ambiguous. Trimming shortened V by 4 bases and J by 4 bases, and 11 bases separated the two germline ends. Germline values: CDR1 MNHEY, CDR2 SVGEGT. The CDR3 sequence is 14 residues long. This CDR3 reads CASSSGLPYNEQFF. As DNA, the CDR3 is TGTGCCAGCAGTTCCGGGTTACCTTACAATGAGCAGTTCTTC.

Many counts were recorded for this clonotype. The chain recombines TRBV19 with TRBJ2-7; tentatively, D is TRBD1 (6 bases). CDR3 length equals 15 residues. Trimming cost V 4 bases and J 5 bases, with 18 bases left between them. Germline V gives CDR1 LNHDA, CDR2 SQIVND (reference sequence). The CDR3 coding sequence is TGTGCCAGTAGTAAACACACAGGGACCTTTAACGAGCAGTACTTC. It yields the protein CASSKHTGTFNEQYF.

This clonotype was seen a few times. CDR3 amino acids: CASSQGTGAYEQYF. In nucleotides, the CDR3 is TGTGCCAGCAGCCAAGGGACAGGGGCCTACGAGCAGTACTTC. The V gene is TRBV3-1, the J gene TRBJ2-7; the match to TRBD1 covers 9 bases. CDR1 is LGHDT and CDR2 is YNNKEL in the germline V gene (reference sequence). The length of the CDR3 is 14 residues. With V trimmed by 1 base and J by 2 bases, 0 bases remained unmatched.

This clonotype was picked up a small number of times. The gene calls are TRBV7-8 and TRBJ2-3; no firm D call. The V end was cut by 5 bases, the J end by 2 bases, with 5 bases between. CDR1 and CDR2 from the germline V gene are SGHVS and FQNEAQ. The CDR3 contains 12 residues. The CDR3 region is CASSTYTDTQYF. DNA for the CDR3: TGTGCCAGCAGCACATACACAGATACGCAGTATTTT.

This chain uses TRBV4-3 with TRBJ1-5; a possible D gene is TRBD1 (6 bases). This CDR3 has 15 amino acids. With 0 bases removed from V and 6 bases from J, the gap between germline ends came to 12 bases. CDR1 and CDR2 (germline): LGHNA, YSLEER. The DNA of the CDR3 is TGCGCCAGCAGCCAAGACCCAGGGGAGGGTCAGCCCCAGCATTTT. This encodes CASSQDPGEGQPQHF.

The V gene is TRBV4-3, the J gene TRBJ1-6; a weak D match, TRBD1 (5 bases). V gave up 1 base and J gave up 11 bases, with 12 bases separating them. Germline-derived CDR1 and CDR2 are LGHNA and YSLEER. The CDR3 has 14 amino acids. The CDR3 sequence: CASSQAGSSAPLHF. CDR3 in DNA: TGCGCCAGCAGCCAAGCAGGGTCCTCAGCACCCCTCCACTTT.

The CDR3 here is CASSLTGRWNSPLHF. The CDR3 DNA sequence: TGCGCCAGCAGCTTGACGGGACGGTGGAATTCACCCCTCCACTTT. The rearrangement links TRBV5-1 to TRBJ1-6, with D perhaps TRBD1 (5 bases). V was clipped by 1 base and J by 7 bases, with 12 bases between them. Per germline, CDR1 SGHRS and CDR2 YFSETQ. There are 15 residues in the CDR3.

The chain joins TRBV11-3 to TRBJ1-1; tentatively, D is TRBD1 (5 bases). V gave up 2 bases and J gave up 8 bases, with 15 bases separating them. CDR3 length: 14 residues. Germline CDR1 is SGHNT and CDR2 is YENEEA. CDR3 sequence reads: CASSLYFGAREAFF. The CDR3 bases are TGTGCCAGCAGCTTATATTTCGGGGCCAGAGAAGCTTTCTTT.

This clonotype was recorded many times. V gene TRBV2 combines with J gene TRBJ2-5; perhaps TRBD1 as D (5 bases). CDR1 and CDR2 from the germline V gene are SNHLY and FYNNEI. The CDR3 is made up of 14 amino acids. V was shortened by 5 bases and J by 3 bases, with 13 bases between the two germline ends. CDR3 sequence reads: CASSPWGQEETQYF. CDR3 sequence (DNA): TGTGCCAGCAGTCCCTGGGGCCAGGAAGAGACCCAGTACTTC. The whole variable domain, remainder taken from reference TRBV2 and TRBJ2-5, is EPEVTQTPSHQVTQMGQEVILRCVPISNHLYFYWYRQILGQKVEFLVSFYNNEISEKSEIFDDQFSVERPDGSNFTLKIRSTKLEDSAMYFCASSPWGQEETQYFGPGTRLLVL.